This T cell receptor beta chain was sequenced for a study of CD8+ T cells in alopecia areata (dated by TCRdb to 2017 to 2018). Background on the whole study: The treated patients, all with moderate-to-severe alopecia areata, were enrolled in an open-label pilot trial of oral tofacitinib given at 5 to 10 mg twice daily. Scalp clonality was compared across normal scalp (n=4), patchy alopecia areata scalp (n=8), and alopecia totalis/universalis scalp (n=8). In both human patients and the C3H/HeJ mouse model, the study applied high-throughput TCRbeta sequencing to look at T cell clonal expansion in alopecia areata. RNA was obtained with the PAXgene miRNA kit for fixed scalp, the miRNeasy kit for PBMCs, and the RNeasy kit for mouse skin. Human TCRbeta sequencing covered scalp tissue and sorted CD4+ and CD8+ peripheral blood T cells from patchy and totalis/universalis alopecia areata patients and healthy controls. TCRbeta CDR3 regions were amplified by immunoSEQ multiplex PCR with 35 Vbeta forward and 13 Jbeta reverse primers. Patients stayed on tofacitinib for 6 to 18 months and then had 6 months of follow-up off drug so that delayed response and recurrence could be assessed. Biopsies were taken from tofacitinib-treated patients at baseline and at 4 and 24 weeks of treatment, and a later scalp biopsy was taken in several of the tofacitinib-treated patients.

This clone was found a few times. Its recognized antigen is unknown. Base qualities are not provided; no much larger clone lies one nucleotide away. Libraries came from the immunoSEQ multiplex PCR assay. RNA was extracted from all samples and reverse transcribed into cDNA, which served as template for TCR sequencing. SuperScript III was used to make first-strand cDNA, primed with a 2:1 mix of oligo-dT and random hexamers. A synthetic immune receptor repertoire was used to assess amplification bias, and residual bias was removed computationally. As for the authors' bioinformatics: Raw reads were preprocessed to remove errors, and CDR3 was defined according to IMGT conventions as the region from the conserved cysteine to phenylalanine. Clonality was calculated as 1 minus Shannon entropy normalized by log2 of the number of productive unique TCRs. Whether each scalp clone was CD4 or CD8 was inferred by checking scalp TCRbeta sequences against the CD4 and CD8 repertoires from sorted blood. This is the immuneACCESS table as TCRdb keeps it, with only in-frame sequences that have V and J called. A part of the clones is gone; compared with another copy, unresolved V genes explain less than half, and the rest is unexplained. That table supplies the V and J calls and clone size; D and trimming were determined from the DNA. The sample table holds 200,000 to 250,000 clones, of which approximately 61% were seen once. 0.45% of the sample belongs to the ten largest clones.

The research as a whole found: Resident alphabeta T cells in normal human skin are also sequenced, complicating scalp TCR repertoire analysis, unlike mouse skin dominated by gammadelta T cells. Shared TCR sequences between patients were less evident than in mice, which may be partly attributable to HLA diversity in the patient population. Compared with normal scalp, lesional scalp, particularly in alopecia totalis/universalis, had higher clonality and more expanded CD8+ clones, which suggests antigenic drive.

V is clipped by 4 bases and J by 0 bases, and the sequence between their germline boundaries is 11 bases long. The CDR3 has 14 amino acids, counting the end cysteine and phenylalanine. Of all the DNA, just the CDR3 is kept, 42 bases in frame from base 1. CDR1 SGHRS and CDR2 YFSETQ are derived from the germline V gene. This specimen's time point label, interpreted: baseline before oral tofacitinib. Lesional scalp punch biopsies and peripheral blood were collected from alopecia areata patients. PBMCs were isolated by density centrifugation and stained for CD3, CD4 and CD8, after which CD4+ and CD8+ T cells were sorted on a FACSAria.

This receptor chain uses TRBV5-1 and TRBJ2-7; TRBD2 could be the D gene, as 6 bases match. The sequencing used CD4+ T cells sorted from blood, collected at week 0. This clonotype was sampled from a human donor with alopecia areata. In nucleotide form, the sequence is TGCGCCAGCAGCGTGGACGGGAGCTCCTACGAGCAGTACTTC. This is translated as CASSVDGSSYEQYF.